The 27 T cell receptor beta chains presented below share a single source sample, sequenced in a study of CD8 T cells in ankylosing spondylitis. Study results and limitations: What appeared characteristic of ankylosing spondylitis blood was a TCR beta motif of eight highly homologous variants.

Using its own MiXCR run on the 5' RACE reads, TCRdb lists one record per CDR3 protein. The sample has about 400,000 distinct CDR3 sequences, 20% to 25% seen once. The antigens these receptors bind are not known. What was sequenced was blood, either unsorted or a sorted T cell fraction (not recorded which). Receptor source: a male donor with ankylosing spondylitis.

This clonotype was counted a few times. The chain has TRBV7-2 and TRBJ1-5; TRBD1 is a possible D gene (6 bases). V lost 5 bases to trimming and J lost 2 bases, with 10 bases between them. Germline V gives CDR1 SGHTA, CDR2 FQGNSA. CDR3 length: 14 amino acids. CDR3 loop: CASSVDSRNQPQHF. Written as DNA, the CDR3 is TGTGCCAGCAGCGTGGACAGTCGCAATCAGCCCCAGCATTTT.

In this sample, this clonotype turned up a few times. This sequence joins TRBV5-1 and TRBJ2-2, with 7 bases fitting TRBD1. The CDR3 loop spans 14 amino acids. J lost 6 bases, V lost 4 bases, and 6 bases had no gene match. Germline values: CDR1 SGHRS, CDR2 YFSETQ. The CDR3 loop is CASSLTGVSGELFF. In nucleotides, the CDR3 is TGCGCCAGCAGCCTAACAGGGGTTTCCGGGGAGCTGTTTTTT.

The table lists this clonotype with a few counts. J is TRBJ2-1 and V is TRBV5-1; 8 bases are shared with TRBD2. CDR3 size: 16 residues. V was clipped by 4 bases and J by 8 bases; unmatched bases: 14. Germline assignment: CDR1 SGHRS and CDR2 YFSETQ. The CDR3 sequence: CASSPPPGGDMDEQFF. DNA for the CDR3: TGCGCCAGCAGCCCCCCCCCGGGAGGGGATATGGATGAGCAGTTCTTC.

The chain uses TRBV6-5 and TRBJ2-3; TRBD1 might be the D (5 bases). V dropped 2 bases and J dropped 2 bases, with 14 bases sitting between them. The CDR3 length is 16 residues. The germline gives CDR1 MNHEY, CDR2 SVGAGI. The DNA of the CDR3 is TGTGCCAGCAGTTACCGGACAAGTAGGCCCACAGATACGCAGTATTTT. Its translation is CASSYRTSRPTDTQYF.

This chain links TRBV12-3 or TRBV12-4 with TRBJ2-7, with 14 bases identical to TRBD2. Unmatched junction bases numbered 5, after V lost 8 bases and J lost 2 bases. The CDR3 loop spans 15 amino acids. The CDR3 protein is CASSMGLAGAYEQYF. The CDR3 DNA reads as TGTGCCAGCTCTATGGGACTAGCGGGAGCCTACGAGCAGTACTTC.

The gene calls are TRBV19 and TRBJ1-5, with D hard to call. The CDR3 is 15 residues long. CDR1 is LNHDA, CDR2 SQIVND, per germline (reference sequence). V lost 2 bases, J lost 7 bases, and 15 bases lay in between. The CDR3 coding sequence is TGTGCCAGTAGTATATTGGGAGGAGAAGGCCAGCCCCAGCATTTT. As protein: CASSILGGEGQPQHF.

CDR3: CSASYEGKLFF. The CDR3 DNA reads TGCAGTGCTAGTTACGAGGGGAAACTGTTTTTT. The chain carries TRBV20-1 and TRBJ1-4, with a possible D match to TRBD1 (5 bases). V was clipped by 3 bases and J by 11 bases, with 10 bases between them. The CDR3 is made up of 11 amino acids. Per the germline V gene, CDR1 is DFQATT and CDR2 is SNEGSKA (reference sequence).

The CDR3 reads CASNDRVSYEQYF. For the CDR3, the DNA is TGTGCCAGCAACGACAGAGTCTCCTACGAGCAGTACTTC. This chain joins TRBV7-9 and TRBJ2-7, with a weak D call TRBD1 (5 bases). The V gene lost 7 bases and the J gene lost 0 bases, with 10 bases spanning the gap. The CDR3 consists of 13 residues. CDR1 and CDR2 (germline): SEHNR, FQNEAQ (reference sequence).

The CDR3 protein is CASSVLAGGPRELFF. The DNA for the CDR3 is TGTGCCAGCAGTGTTTTAGCGGGAGGGCCTCGGGAGCTGTTTTTT. The J gene is TRBJ2-2, the V gene TRBV2; TRBD2 matches 11 bases. V was clipped by 4 bases and J by 9 bases; unmatched bases: 7. This CDR3 region has 15 residues. Germline assignment: CDR1 SNHLY and CDR2 FYNNEI.

This clonotype was counted a few times. This chain joins TRBV27 and TRBJ1-4; D may be TRBD1 (5 bases). Germline V CDR1 and CDR2: MNHEY, SMNVEV (reference sequence). The CDR3 totals 17 residues. Trimming took off 11 bases at V and 0 bases at J, with 22 bases between the two ends. CDR3 region: CAFRSKGIFSTNEKLFF. The CDR3 DNA is TGTGCCTTTAGGTCCAAGGGGATATTTTCAACTAATGAAAAACTGTTTTTT.

This clonotype was recorded once. The rearrangement joins TRBV20-1 to TRBJ2-1, with TRBD2 identical over 10 bases. Germline CDR1 is DFQATT and CDR2 is SNEGSKA (reference sequence). This CDR3 has 15 amino acids. Losses at the gene ends were 1 base for V and 4 bases for J; bases not matched to a gene: 4. The CDR3 loop is CSARARAGGYNEQFF. As DNA, the CDR3 is TGCAGTGCTAGAGCTCGAGCGGGAGGGTACAATGAGCAGTTCTTC.

V gene TRBV5-1 combines with J gene TRBJ2-1; D may match TRBD1 or TRBD2 (5 bases each). Germline loops: CDR1 SGHRS, CDR2 YFSETQ. Deletions cut 5 bases from V and 8 bases from J, with 11 bases between. The length of the CDR3 is 12 residues. This chain's CDR3 is CASRRGTDEQFF. The CDR3, as DNA: TGCGCCAGCAGGAGGGGTACGGATGAGCAGTTCTTC.

The rearrangement uses TRBV20-1 and TRBJ2-2; D is unclear. This CDR3 has 14 residues. Germline CDR1 DFQATT, CDR2 SNEGSKA (reference sequence). Deletions cut 1 base from V and 6 bases from J, with 12 bases between. The CDR3 region is CSARGPAGAGELFF. The CDR3 nucleotides are TGCAGTGCTAGAGGACCAGCCGGCGCCGGGGAGCTGTTTTTT.

This clonotype has a count of ten or more. The chain employs TRBV20-1 and TRBJ2-7, with 8 bases fitting TRBD2. The CDR3 totals 14 residues. V trimming: 0 bases; J trimming: 4 bases; junction bases outside the gene matches: 5. CDR1 is DFQATT, CDR2 SNEGSKA, per germline (reference sequence). This CDR3 is CSAREGAGEYEQYF. CDR3 sequence (DNA): TGCAGTGCTAGAGAAGGAGCGGGAGAATACGAGCAGTACTTC.

The V call is TRBV7-2, the J call TRBJ1-2; D remains unclear. The CDR3 runs to 15 residues. V lost 4 bases, J lost 1 base, and 13 bases lay in between. Germline values: CDR1 SGHTA, CDR2 FQGNSA. This CDR3 reads CASSSPYQFNYGYTF. The CDR3 DNA reads as TGTGCCAGCAGCTCGCCATACCAATTTAACTATGGCTACACCTTC.

This clonotype appeared a few times. The chain carries TRBV30 and TRBJ2-3, with TRBD2 matching over 10 bases. The CDR3 sequence is 13 residues long. Germline V gives CDR1 GTSNPN, CDR2 SVGIG (reference sequence). V shed 3 bases and J 4 bases; nucleotides not matched to a gene: 1. The chain's CDR3 is CAWRLAGADTQYF. In nucleotides, the CDR3 is TGTGCCTGGAGGCTAGCGGGAGCAGATACGCAGTATTTT.

This clonotype has more than one count but fewer than ten. The rearrangement links TRBV20-1 to TRBJ2-3, with 7 positions matching TRBD2. This CDR3 is built from 16 residues. Germline CDR1 is DFQATT and CDR2 is SNEGSKA (reference sequence). The V and J ends lost 0 bases and 4 bases, in that order; junction bases with no gene match: 10. The CDR3 coding sequence is TGCAGTGCTAGAGATCTGAGGCGACTAGCCCCAGATACGCAGTATTTT. Protein: CSARDLRRLAPDTQYF.

The chain combines TRBV28 with TRBJ2-2; TRBD2 matches 8 bases. V trimming: 7 bases; J trimming: 9 bases; junction bases outside the gene matches: 13. The germline CDR1 and CDR2 sequences are MDHEN and SYDVKM. CDR3 size: 15 residues. CDR3 sequence (DNA): TGTGCCAGCACCCTTCGAGCGGGAGTACTCCGGGAGCTGTTTTTT. It yields the protein CASTLRAGVLRELFF. Variable domain in full (rest from reference TRBV28 and TRBJ2-2): DVKVTQSSRYLVKRTGEKVFLECVQDMDHENMFWYRQDPGLGLRLIYFSYDVKMKEKGDIPEGYSVSREKKERFSLILESASTNQTSMYLCASTLRAGVLRELFFGEGSRLTVL.

This clonotype was recorded many times. The chain combines TRBV29-1 with TRBJ1-1, with D hard to call. Trimming removed 4 bases from V and 1 base from J, with 10 bases in between. The CDR3 covers 13 residues. Germline-derived CDR1 and CDR2 are SQVTM and ANQGSEA. CDR3 bases: TGCAGCGTTGCCTGGGCTCGGAACACTGAAGCTTTCTTT. Translated, it gives CSVAWARNTEAFF.

The V call is TRBV6-1, the J call TRBJ1-2, with D possibly TRBD1 on 6 matching bases. The CDR3 is made up of 15 amino acids. Trimming shortened V by 1 base and J by 4 bases, and 13 bases separated the two germline ends. Per germline, CDR1 MNHNS and CDR2 SASEGT. The CDR3, as DNA: TGTGCCAGCAGTGAAGACAGGGCCGGGTTCTATGGCTACACCTTC. This encodes CASSEDRAGFYGYTF.

This clonotype was seen only a few times. The chain couples TRBV5-1 to TRBJ2-2, with D possibly matching TRBD2 (5 bases). The CDR3 covers 16 residues. V was trimmed by 4 bases and J by 0 bases, leaving 13 bases between them. Germline V lookup: CDR1 SGHRS, CDR2 YFSETQ. This CDR3 reads CASSLMLATNTGELFF. The CDR3 nucleotides read TGCGCCAGCAGCCTAATGCTAGCCACGAACACCGGGGAGCTGTTTTTT.

V usage is TRBV28 and J usage is TRBJ2-7; the D gene is possibly TRBD1 (5 bases). This CDR3 has 13 residues. V was trimmed by 5 bases and J by 5 bases, leaving 13 bases between them. CDR1 and CDR2 from the germline V gene are MDHEN and SYDVKM. The chain's CDR3 is CASSVGRVNEQYF. Written as DNA, the CDR3 is TGTGCCAGCAGTGTCGGCAGGGTAAACGAGCAGTACTTC.

This clonotype was picked up a small number of times. The chain links TRBV12-3 or TRBV12-4 to TRBJ1-5, with 8 bases lining up with TRBD1. The junction had 2 bases not matched to a gene; V was cut back by 0 bases and J by 7 bases. CDR3 length: 14 amino acids. The CDR3 DNA reads as TGTGCCAGCAGTTTAGCAACAGGGGGGCAGCCCCAGCATTTT. This sequence encodes CASSLATGGQPQHF.

The rearrangement joins TRBV25-1 to TRBJ1-1; D is uncertain. The CDR3 contains 13 residues. The germline gives CDR1 MGHDK, CDR2 SYGVNS. The V gene lost 7 bases and the J gene lost 0 bases, with 9 bases spanning the gap. Here the CDR3 DNA reads TGTGCCAGCATGGGCCCGCTGAACACTGAAGCTTTCTTT. Translation: CASMGPLNTEAFF.

To note about this clonotype: Being one base from a much bigger clone, this may be a read error. The genes are TRBV5-1 and TRBJ2-7; 9 nucleotides agree with TRBD1. This CDR3 spans 13 amino acids. V dropped 0 bases and J dropped 5; count of bases not matched to a gene: 0. The germline V gene has CDR1 SGHRS and CDR2 YFSETQ. DNA of the CDR3: TGCGCCAGCAGCTTGGACAGGGGGCACGAGCAGTACTTC. Encoded protein: CASSLDRGHEQYF. The full variable domain, its missing parts supplied by reference TRBV5-1 and TRBJ2-7, is KAGVTQTPRYLIKTRGQQVTLSCSPISGHRSVSWYQQTPGQGLQFLFEYFSETQRNKGNFPGRFSGRQFSNSRSEMNVSTLELGDSALYLCASSLDRGHEQYFGPGTRLTVT.

This sequence joins TRBV11-1 and TRBJ2-3; tentatively, D is TRBD2 (6 bases). The V gene's germline CDR1 is SGHAT and CDR2 FQDESV (reference sequence). CDR3 length: 13 residues. V was clipped by 5 bases and J by 9 bases, with 15 bases between them. CDR3 nucleotide sequence: TGTGCCAGCAGCATCCCACTAGCTTGGACGCAGTATTTT. Translation gives CASSIPLAWTQYF.

The chain uses TRBV14 and TRBJ1-1, with D unresolved. In germline, CDR1 is SGHDN, CDR2 FVKESK. V lost 0 bases and J lost 1, with 6 bases in between. This CDR3 spans 14 amino acids. The CDR3 is CASSQDVGNTEAFF. In DNA, the CDR3 is TGTGCCAGCAGCCAAGACGTGGGGAACACTGAAGCTTTCTTT.